The T cell receptor (beta chain) under discussion was sequenced for a study of chemoradiotherapy in HPV16-positive cancers. The overall study: Candidate HPV-specific clones and shared TCR motifs came from two HPV16-positive patients. Study-wide findings and caveats: In HPV16-positive patients, HPV-responsive T-cell expansion tracked better recurrence-free survival. During treatment, candidate HPV-specific clones and E7-related motifs expanded in tumor. Functional assays defining HPV-specific T cells used only two HPV16-positive patients.

Notes on this clone: Its matching antigen is unknown.

The length of the CDR3 is 15 residues. Germline trimming cut 3 bases from V and 3 bases from J; bases unmatched to any gene: 4. Germline V gene lookup returns CDR1 SGDLS and CDR2 YYNGEE. Sequencing used immunoSEQ multiplex PCR; TCRdb keeps in-frame clones, though not all of them. The sample carries roughly 34,000 clones, about four fifths recorded once. The sequence was collected from a human donor with HPV-associated anogenital cancer. The material was blood, obtained from a patient who underwent chemoradiotherapy. The V call is TRBV9, the J call TRBJ1-3; 9 nucleotides agree with TRBD1. The CDR3 loop reads CASSATGGRGNTIYF. The CDR3 DNA is TGTGCCAGCAGCGCTACAGGGGGCCGTGGAAACACCATATATTTT.